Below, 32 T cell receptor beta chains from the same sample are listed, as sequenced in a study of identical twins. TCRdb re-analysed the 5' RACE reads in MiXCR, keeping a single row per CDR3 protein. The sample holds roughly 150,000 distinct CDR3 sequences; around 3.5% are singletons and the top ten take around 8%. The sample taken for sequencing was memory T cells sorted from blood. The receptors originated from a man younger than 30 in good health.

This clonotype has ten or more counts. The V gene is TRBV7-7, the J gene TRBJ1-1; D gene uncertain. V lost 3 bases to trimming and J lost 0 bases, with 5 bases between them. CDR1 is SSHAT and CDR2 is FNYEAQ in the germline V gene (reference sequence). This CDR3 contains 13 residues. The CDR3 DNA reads TGTGCCAGCAGCTTTACAGTGAACACTGAAGCTTTCTTT. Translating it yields CASSFTVNTEAFF.

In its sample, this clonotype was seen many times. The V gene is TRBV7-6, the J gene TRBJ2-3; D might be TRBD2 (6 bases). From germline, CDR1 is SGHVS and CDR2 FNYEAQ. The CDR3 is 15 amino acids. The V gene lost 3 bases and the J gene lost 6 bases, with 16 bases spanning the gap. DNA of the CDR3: TGTGCCAGCAGCTTTCGCGGGACCAGCCCCGATACGCAGTATTTT. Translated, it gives CASSFRGTSPDTQYF.

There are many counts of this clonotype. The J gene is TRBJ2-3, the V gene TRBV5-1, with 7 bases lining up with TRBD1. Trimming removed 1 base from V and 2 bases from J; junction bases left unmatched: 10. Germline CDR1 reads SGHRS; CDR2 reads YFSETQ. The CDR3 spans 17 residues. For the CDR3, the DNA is TGCGCCAGCAGCTTGTCAGGGACAGCTCTATCCACAGATACGCAGTATTTT. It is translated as CASSLSGTALSTDTQYF.

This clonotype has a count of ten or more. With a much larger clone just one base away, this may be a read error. The CDR3 sequence is CASSDNSGANVLTF. The CDR3 nucleotides read TGTGCCAGCAGTGACAACTCTGGGGCCAACGTCCTGACTTTC. The chain has TRBV6-4 and TRBJ2-6; D is undetermined. Trimming removed 2 bases from V and 0 bases from J, with 2 bases in between. The CDR3 spans 14 residues. Germline V lookup: CDR1 MRHNA, CDR2 SNTAGT.

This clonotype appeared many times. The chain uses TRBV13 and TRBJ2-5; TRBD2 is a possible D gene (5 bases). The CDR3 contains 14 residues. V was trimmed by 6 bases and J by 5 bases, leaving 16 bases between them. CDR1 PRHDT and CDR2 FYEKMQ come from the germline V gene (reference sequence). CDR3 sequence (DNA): TGTGCCAGCAGAGGAACGGGGTGGGCGGAGACCCAGTACTTC. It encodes CASRGTGWAETQYF.

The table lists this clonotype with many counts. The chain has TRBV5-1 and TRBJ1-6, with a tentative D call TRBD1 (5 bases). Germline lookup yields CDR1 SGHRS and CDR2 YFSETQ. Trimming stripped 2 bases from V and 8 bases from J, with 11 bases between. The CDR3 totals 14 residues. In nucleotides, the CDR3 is TGCGCCAGCAGCTTCACAGACAGCGATTCACCCCTCCACTTT. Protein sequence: CASSFTDSDSPLHF.

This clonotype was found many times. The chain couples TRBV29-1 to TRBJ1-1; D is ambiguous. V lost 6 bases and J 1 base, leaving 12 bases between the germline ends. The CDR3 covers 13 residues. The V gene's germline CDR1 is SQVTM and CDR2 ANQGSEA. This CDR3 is CSVAYVGNTEAFF. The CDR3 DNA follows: TGCAGCGTGGCCTACGTAGGGAACACTGAAGCTTTCTTT.

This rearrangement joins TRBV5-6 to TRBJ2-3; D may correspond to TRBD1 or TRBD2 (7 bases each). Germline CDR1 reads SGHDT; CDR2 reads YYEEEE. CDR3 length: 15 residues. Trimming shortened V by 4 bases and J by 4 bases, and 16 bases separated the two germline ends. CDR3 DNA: TGTGCCAGCAGCGAAAGCAGGGGGGGGGCAGATACGCAGTATTTT. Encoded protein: CASSESRGGADTQYF. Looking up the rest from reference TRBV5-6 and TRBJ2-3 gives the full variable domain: DAGVTQSPTHLIKTRGQQVTLRCSPKSGHDTVSWYQQALGQGPQFIFQYYEEEERQRGNFPDRFSGHQFPNYSSELNVNALLLGDSALYLCASSESRGGADTQYFGPGTRLTVL.

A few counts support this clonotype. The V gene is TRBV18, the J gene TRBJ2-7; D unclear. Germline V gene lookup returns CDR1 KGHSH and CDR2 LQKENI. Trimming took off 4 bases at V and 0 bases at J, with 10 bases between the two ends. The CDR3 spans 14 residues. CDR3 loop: CASSLGTYSYEQYF. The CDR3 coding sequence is TGTGCCAGCTCACTGGGCACCTACTCCTACGAGCAGTACTTC.

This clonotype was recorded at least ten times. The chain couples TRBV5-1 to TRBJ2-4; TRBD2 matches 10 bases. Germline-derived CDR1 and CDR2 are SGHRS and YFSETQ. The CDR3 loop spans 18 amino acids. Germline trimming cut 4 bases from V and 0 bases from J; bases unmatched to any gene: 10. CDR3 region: CASSEGTSASLAKNIQYF. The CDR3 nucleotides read TGCGCCAGCAGCGAGGGGACTAGCGCCTCCTTAGCCAAAAACATTCAGTACTTC. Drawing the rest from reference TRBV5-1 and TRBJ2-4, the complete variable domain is KAGVTQTPRYLIKTRGQQVTLSCSPISGHRSVSWYQQTPGQGLQFLFEYFSETQRNKGNFPGRFSGRQFSNSRSEMNVSTLELGDSALYLCASSEGTSASLAKNIQYFGAGTRLSVL.

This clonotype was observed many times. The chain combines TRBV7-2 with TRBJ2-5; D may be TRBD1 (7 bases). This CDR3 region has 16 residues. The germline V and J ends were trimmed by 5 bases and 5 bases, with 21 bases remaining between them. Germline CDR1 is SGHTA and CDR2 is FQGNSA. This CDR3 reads CASSPMGTGAGETQYF. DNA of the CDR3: TGTGCCAGCAGCCCAATGGGAACAGGGGCGGGGGAGACCCAGTACTTC.

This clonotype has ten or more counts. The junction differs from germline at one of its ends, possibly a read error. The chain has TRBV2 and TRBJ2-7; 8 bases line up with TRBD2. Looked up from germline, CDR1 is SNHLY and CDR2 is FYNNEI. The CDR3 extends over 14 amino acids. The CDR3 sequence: CASSGSGSSIEQYF. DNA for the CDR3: TGTGCTAGCAGTGGGAGCGGGAGCAGTATCGAGCAGTACTTC.

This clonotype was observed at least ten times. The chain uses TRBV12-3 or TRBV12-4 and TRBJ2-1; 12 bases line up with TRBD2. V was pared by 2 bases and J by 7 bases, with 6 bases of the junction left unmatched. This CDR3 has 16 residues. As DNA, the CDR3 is TGTGCCAGCAGTTTACTAGCGGGAGGGCCTCGTAATGAGCAGTTCTTC. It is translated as CASSLLAGGPRNEQFF.

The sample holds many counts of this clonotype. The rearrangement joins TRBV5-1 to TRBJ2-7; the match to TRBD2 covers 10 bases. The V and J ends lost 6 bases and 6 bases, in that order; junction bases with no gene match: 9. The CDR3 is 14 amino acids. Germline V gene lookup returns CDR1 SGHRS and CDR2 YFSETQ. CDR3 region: CASTPGTSASEQYF. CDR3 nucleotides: TGCGCCAGCACCCCCGGGACTAGCGCATCCGAGCAGTACTTC. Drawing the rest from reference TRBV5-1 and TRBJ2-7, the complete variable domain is KAGVTQTPRYLIKTRGQQVTLSCSPISGHRSVSWYQQTPGQGLQFLFEYFSETQRNKGNFPGRFSGRQFSNSRSEMNVSTLELGDSALYLCASTPGTSASEQYFGPGTRLTVT.

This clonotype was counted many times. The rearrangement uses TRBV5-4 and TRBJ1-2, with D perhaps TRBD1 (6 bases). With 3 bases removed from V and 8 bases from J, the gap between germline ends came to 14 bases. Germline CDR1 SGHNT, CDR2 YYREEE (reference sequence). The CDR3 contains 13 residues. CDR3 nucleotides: TGTGCCAGCAGCTGGAGGGGGGGCTTAGGCTACACCTTC. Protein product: CASSWRGGLGYTF.

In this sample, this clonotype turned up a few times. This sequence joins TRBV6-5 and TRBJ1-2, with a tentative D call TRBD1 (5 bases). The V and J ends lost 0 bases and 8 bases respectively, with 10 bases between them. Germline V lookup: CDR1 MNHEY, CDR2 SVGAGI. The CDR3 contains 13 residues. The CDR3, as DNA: TGTGCCAGCAGTTACTCCCGATGGGGGGGCTACACCTTC. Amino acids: CASSYSRWGGYTF.

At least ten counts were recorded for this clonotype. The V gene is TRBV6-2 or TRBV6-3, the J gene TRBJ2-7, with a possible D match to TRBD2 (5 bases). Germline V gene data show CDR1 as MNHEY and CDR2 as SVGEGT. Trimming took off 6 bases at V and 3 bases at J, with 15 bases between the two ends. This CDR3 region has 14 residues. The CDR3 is CASSVDGIRYEQYF. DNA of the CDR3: TGTGCCAGCAGCGTGGACGGGATTCGCTACGAGCAGTACTTC.

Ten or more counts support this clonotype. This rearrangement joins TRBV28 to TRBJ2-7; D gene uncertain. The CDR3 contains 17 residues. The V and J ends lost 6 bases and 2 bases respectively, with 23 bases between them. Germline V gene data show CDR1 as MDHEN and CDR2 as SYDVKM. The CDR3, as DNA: TGTGCCAGCAGCCCCTTACTCCAACTCCGTAAAGCCTACGAGCAGTACTTC. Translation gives CASSPLLQLRKAYEQYF.

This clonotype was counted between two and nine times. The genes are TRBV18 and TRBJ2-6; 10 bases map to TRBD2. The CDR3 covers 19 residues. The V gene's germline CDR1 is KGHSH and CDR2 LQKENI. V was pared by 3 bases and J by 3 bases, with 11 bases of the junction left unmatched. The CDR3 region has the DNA TGTGCCAGCTCACCGTCGGGCCTAGCGGGAGTAAGTGGGGCCAACGTCCTGACTTTC. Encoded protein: CASSPSGLAGVSGANVLTF.

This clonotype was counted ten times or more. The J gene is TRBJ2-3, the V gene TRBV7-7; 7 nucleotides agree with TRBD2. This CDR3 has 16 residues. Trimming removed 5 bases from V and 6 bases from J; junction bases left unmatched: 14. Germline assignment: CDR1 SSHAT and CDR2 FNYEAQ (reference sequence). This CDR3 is CASSPGLGGSSDTQYF. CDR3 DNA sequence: TGTGCCAGCAGCCCCGGTCTAGGCGGGAGTTCGGATACGCAGTATTTT.

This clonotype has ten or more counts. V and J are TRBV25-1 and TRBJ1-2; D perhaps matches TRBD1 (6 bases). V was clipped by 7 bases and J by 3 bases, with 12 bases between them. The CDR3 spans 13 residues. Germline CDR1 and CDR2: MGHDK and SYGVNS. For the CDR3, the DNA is TGTGCCAGCAATGACAGGTGGGACTATGGCTACACCTTC. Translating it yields CASNDRWDYGYTF.

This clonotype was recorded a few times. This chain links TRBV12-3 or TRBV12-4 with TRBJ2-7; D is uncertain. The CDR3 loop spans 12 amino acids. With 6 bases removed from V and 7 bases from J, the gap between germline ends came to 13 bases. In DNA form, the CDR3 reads TGTGCCAGCAGCGTCGTTCTAGGGGAGCAGTACGTC. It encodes CASSVVLGEQYV.

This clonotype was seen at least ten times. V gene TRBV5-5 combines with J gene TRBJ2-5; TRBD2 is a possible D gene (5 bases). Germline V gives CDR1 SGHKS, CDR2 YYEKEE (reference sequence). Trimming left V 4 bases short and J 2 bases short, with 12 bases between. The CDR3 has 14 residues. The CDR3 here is CASSGRGLQETQYF. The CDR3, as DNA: TGTGCCAGCAGCGGGAGAGGGCTTCAAGAGACCCAGTACTTC.

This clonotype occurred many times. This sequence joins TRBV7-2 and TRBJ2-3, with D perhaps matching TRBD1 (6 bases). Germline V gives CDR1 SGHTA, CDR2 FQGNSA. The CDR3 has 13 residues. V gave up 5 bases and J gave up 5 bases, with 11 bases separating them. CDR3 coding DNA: TGTGCCAGCAGCCGACAGGTTTTAGATACGCAGTATTTT. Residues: CASSRQVLDTQYF.

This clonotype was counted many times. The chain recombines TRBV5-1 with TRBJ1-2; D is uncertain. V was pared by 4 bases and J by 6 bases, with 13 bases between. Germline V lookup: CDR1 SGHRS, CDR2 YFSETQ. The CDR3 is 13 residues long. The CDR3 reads CASSPGGVDGYTF. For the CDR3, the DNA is TGCGCCAGCAGCCCCGGCGGGGTTGATGGCTACACCTTC. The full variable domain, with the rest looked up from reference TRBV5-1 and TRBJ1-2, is KAGVTQTPRYLIKTRGQQVTLSCSPISGHRSVSWYQQTPGQGLQFLFEYFSETQRNKGNFPGRFSGRQFSNSRSEMNVSTLELGDSALYLCASSPGGVDGYTFGSGTRLTVV.

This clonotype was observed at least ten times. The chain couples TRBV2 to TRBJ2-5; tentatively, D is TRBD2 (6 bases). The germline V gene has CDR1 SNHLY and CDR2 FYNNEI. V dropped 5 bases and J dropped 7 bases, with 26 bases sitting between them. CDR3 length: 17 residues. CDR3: CASSLGGAGPSGGTQYF. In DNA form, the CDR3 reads TGTGCCAGCAGTCTCGGCGGTGCGGGACCCTCCGGGGGGACCCAGTACTTC.

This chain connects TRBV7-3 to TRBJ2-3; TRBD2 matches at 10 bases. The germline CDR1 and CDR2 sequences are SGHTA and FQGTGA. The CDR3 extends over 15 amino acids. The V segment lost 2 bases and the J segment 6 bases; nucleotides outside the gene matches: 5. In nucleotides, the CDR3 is TGTGCCAGCAGCTTATCTAGCGGGAGTTTCGATACGCAGTATTTT. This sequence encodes CASSLSSGSFDTQYF.

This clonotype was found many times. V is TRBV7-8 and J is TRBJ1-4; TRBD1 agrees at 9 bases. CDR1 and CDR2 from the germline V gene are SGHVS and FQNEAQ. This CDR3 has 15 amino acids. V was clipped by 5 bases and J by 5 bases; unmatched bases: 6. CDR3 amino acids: CASSPRTGANEKLFF. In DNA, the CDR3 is TGTGCCAGCAGCCCACGGACAGGGGCGAATGAAAAACTGTTTTTT.

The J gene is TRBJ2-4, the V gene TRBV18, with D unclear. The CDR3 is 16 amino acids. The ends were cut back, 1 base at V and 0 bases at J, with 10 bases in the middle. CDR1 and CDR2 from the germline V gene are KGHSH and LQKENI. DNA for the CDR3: TGTGCCAGCTCACCACGCAGTAACCTAGCCAAAAACATTCAGTACTTC. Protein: CASSPRSNLAKNIQYF. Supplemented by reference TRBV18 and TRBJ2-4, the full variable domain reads NAGVMQNPRHLVRRRGQEARLRCSPMKGHSHVYWYRQLPEEGLKFMVYLQKENIIDESGMPKERFSAEFPKEGPSILRIQQVVRGDSAAYFCASSPRSNLAKNIQYFGAGTRLSVL.

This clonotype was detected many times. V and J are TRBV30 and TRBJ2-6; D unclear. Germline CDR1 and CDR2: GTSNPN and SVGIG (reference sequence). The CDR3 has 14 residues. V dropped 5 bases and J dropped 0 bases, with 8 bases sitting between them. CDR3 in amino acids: CAWEKNSGANVLTF. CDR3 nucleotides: TGTGCCTGGGAGAAGAACTCTGGGGCCAACGTCCTGACTTTC.

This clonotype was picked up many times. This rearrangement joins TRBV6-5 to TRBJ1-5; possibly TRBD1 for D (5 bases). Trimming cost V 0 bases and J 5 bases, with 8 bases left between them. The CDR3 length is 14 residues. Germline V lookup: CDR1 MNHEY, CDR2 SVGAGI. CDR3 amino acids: CASSYSQTDQPQHF. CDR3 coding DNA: TGTGCCAGCAGTTACTCGCAGACAGATCAGCCCCAGCATTTT.

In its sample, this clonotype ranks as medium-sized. Here the CDR3 DNA reads TGTGCCACAAGGGGCCTGGAGGGGTCACCCCTCCACTTT. It specifies CATRGLEGSPLHF. The chain joins TRBV15 to TRBJ1-6, with D possibly TRBD1 on 5 matching bases. Germline V gives CDR1 LNHNV, CDR2 YYDKDF (reference sequence). The length of the CDR3 is 13 residues. Trimming removed 9 bases from V and 10 bases from J, with 16 bases in between. The full variable domain, with the rest looked up from reference TRBV15 and TRBJ1-6, is DAMVIQNPRYQVTQFGKPVTLSCSQTLNHNVMYWYQQKSSQAPKLLFHYYDKDFNNEADTPDNFQSRRPNTSFCFLDIRSPGLGDTAMYLCATRGLEGSPLHFGNGTRLTVT.